Listed below are T cell receptor beta chains from one sample, sequenced in a study of blood T cell repertoires in COVID-19. TCRdb's copy holds only in-frame clones and misses some; the assay was immunoSEQ multiplex PCR. Among about 400,000 clones listed, just under 90% were seen once. The sample was PBMCs or T cells enriched from blood (not recorded which). The receptors were sampled from a woman aged 30 to 39 who had recovered from COVID-19. Each CDR3 is given with its conserved first and last residue. A D gene is named only where the DNA matches it firmly. Not every row has a clone size; where given, it reads once, few, many or a size class.

size	D	V	J	CDR3	DNA
.	TRBD1	TRBV9	TRBJ1-1	CASSVDRGDTEAFF	TGTGCCAGCAGCGTTGACAGGGGAGACACTGAAGCTTTCTTT
.	.	TRBV19	TRBJ1-6	CASSWANNSPLHF	TGTGCCAGTAGTTGGGCCAATAATTCACCCCTCCACTTT
.	TRBD1	TRBV5-1	TRBJ1-2	CASSPGQGAGYTF	TGCGCCAGCAGCCCGGGACAGGGGGCCGGCTACACCTTC
.	.	TRBV9	TRBJ2-7	CASSVAGENEQYF	TGTGCCAGCAGCGTAGCGGGAGAAAACGAGCAGTACTTC
.	TRBD2	TRBV9	TRBJ2-3	CASSVGTSGSTDTQYF	TGTGCCAGCAGCGTAGGGACTAGCGGGAGCACAGATACGCAGTATTTT
.	.	TRBV25-1	TRBJ2-5	CASSELGGRLETQYF	TGTGCCAGCAGTGAATTGGGGGGGCGCTTGGAGACCCAGTACTTC
.	.	TRBV6-4	TRBJ2-4	CASSAGNLAKNIQYF	TGTGCCAGCAGTGCCGGGAATCTAGCCAAAAACATTCAGTACTTC
.	TRBD2	TRBV10-3	TRBJ2-2	CAISELAPGELFF	TGTGCCATCAGTGAACTAGCGCCCGGGGAGCTGTTTTTT
.	TRBD1	TRBV27	TRBJ1-5	CASSLSTSGGEPQHF	TGTGCCAGCAGTTTATCGACGTCAGGGGGCGAGCCCCAGCATTTT
few	.	TRBV24-1	TRBJ1-5	CATSVRGGNQPQHF	TGTGCCACCAGTGTTCGGGGGGGCAATCAGCCCCAGCATTTT
.	.	TRBV6-5	TRBJ2-7	CASSSGLAAEQYF	TGTGCCAGCAGTTCGGGATTGGCGGCCGAGCAGTACTTC
.	.	TRBV9	TRBJ1-5	CARWAGPPDSNQPQHF	TGTGCCAGATGGGCGGGACCACCCGATAGCAATCAGCCCCAGCATTTT
.	.	TRBV5-1	TRBJ1-1	CASSLGGQSTSEAFF	TGCGCCAGCAGTCTTGGGGGACAATCAACGTCTGAAGCTTTCTTT
.	.	TRBV7-3	TRBJ2-1	CASSLNPGLEGDEQFF	TGTGCCAGCAGCCTCAACCCGGGCCTAGAAGGGGATGAGCAGTTCTTC
.	TRBD1	TRBV30	TRBJ2-7	CAWSEGAAHEQYF	TGTGCCTGGAGTGAGGGGGCGGCCCACGAGCAGTACTTC
few	.	TRBV7-2	TRBJ1-5	CASSARQTDNQPQHF	TGTGCCAGCAGCGCTCGACAGACAGACAATCAGCCCCAGCATTTT
.	.	TRBV5-6	TRBJ2-3	CASSVTLVDTQYF	TGTGCCAGCAGCGTGACACTAGTGGATACGCAGTATTTT
.	TRBD2	TRBV10-3	TRBJ2-1	CAISESLAGVGEQFF	TGTGCCATCAGTGAGTCACTAGCGGGAGTAGGTGAGCAGTTCTTC
once	.	TRBV28	TRBJ2-1	CASSQRGEQFF	TGTGCCAGCAGTCAACGAGGTGAGCAGTTCTTC
.	TRBD1	TRBV7-2	TRBJ1-2	CASSLLTGTGYTF	TGTGCCAGCAGCCTATTGACAGGGACTGGCTACACCTTC
.	TRBD2	TRBV7-3	TRBJ2-2	CASSPPRGGNTGELFF	TGTGCCAGCAGCCCCCCCCGCGGGGGGAACACCGGGGAGCTGTTTTTT
.	TRBD2	TRBV29-1	TRBJ2-3	CSTSGREFTDTQYF	TGCAGCACTAGCGGGAGAGAGTTTACAGATACGCAGTATTTT
.	.	TRBV19	TRBJ1-6	CASSRRDFSSYNSPLHF	TGTGCCAGTAGTCGCAGGGACTTCAGCTCCTATAATTCACCCCTCCACTTT
.	.	TRBV28	TRBJ2-5	CASSAGRETQYF	TGTGCCAGCAGTGCCGGGAGAGAGACCCAGTACTTC
.	TRBD1	TRBV10-3	TRBJ2-6	CAISESPGQGVGIGANVLTF	TGTGCCATCAGTGAGTCCCCGGGACAGGGGGTTGGGATTGGGGCCAACGTCCTGACTTTC
.	.	TRBV6-5	TRBJ1-1	CASSQGNTEAFF	TGTGCCAGCAGCCAGGGAAACACTGAAGCTTTCTTT
.	.	TRBV30	TRBJ2-7	CASDTGTTEQYF	TGTGCCTCAGACACCGGGACAACCGAGCAGTACTTC
.	TRBD1	TRBV5-4	TRBJ2-7	CASSSSAGTDNYEQYF	TGTGCCAGCAGCTCTTCAGCCGGGACAGACAACTACGAGCAGTACTTC
.	.	TRBV27	TRBJ2-7	CASSLSRDTEQYF	TGTGCCAGCAGTTTGTCACGGGATACCGAGCAGTACTTC
once	.	TRBV19	TRBJ1-1	CASSRRGGGTEAFF	TGTGCCAGTAGCCGAAGGGGGGGCGGCACTGAAGCTTTCTTT
.	TRBD1	TRBV6-6	TRBJ1-2	CASRLSGTEPGSGYTF	TGTGCCAGCAGGCTTTCCGGGACAGAGCCGGGGAGTGGCTACACCTTC
once	TRBD2	TRBV19	TRBJ2-6	CASNFGRAGANVLTF	TGTGCCAGTAATTTCGGGAGGGCTGGGGCCAACGTCCTGACTTTC
once	TRBD2	TRBV29-1	TRBJ2-7	CSVEGPGLAYEQYF	TGCAGCGTTGAAGGACCGGGACTAGCCTACGAGCAGTACTTC
few	.	TRBV3-1/TRBV3-2	TRBJ1-5	CASSPRGNQPQHF	TGTGCCAGCAGCCCCAGGGGTAATCAGCCCCAGCATTTT
once	.	TRBV7-8	TRBJ2-7	CASSLGLSYEQYF	TGTGCCAGCAGCTTGGGACTCTCCTACGAGCAGTACTTC
once	.	TRBV6-2/TRBV6-3	TRBJ1-2	CASSSPGLQNYGYTF	TGTGCCAGCAGTTCCCCGGGATTACAGAACTATGGCTACACCTTC
.	.	TRBV7-2	TRBJ1-5	CASSLTRGGNQPQHF	TGTGCCAGCAGTTTAACTCGGGGGGGCAATCAGCCCCAGCATTTT
.	TRBD2	TRBV7-2	TRBJ2-1	CASSFRLAGGNEQFF	TGTGCCAGCAGCTTTCGACTAGCGGGAGGGAATGAGCAGTTCTTC
once	.	TRBV20-1	TRBJ1-4	CSASQGNEKLFF	TGCAGTGCTAGTCAGGGAAACGAAAAACTGTTTTTT